These T cell receptor beta chains were read from a single sample in a study of cytomegalovirus exposure and HLA in healthy donors. The protocol was immunoSEQ multiplex PCR, while the TCRdb copy is restricted to in-frame clones and leaves out a portion. The data contain around 150,000 clones, about 88% of them singletons. The sequencing input was PBMCs. All receptors derive from a woman in her late teens or twenties in good health and CMV-seropositive. CDR3s include the opening cysteine and the closing phenylalanine or tryptophan. A D gene is named only where the DNA matches it firmly. For some rows the clone size is stated as once, few or many, or as a class when expanded; others skip it.

CDR3nt: TGTGCCAGCAGCCCTTGGGACAGGGGAGAACTGAACACTGAAGCTTTCTTT
CDR3aa: CASSPWDRGELNTEAFF
d_gene: TRBD1
len: 17
j_gene: TRBJ1-1
v_gene: TRBV9
abundance: .

CDR3nt: TGTGCCTGGAGCGACAGGGGAGGGGAGCTGTTTTTT
CDR3aa: CAWSDRGGELFF
d_gene: TRBD1
len: 12
j_gene: TRBJ2-2
v_gene: TRBV30
abundance: .

CDR3nt: TGTGCCAGCAGCTCCGGGACAGGATATAATGAAAAACTGTTTTTT
CDR3aa: CASSSGTGYNEKLFF
d_gene: TRBD1
len: 15
j_gene: TRBJ1-4
v_gene: TRBV11-3
abundance: .

CDR3nt: TGCAGCGTTGAAGCCCGACAGGGTTACGAGCAGTACTTC
CDR3aa: CSVEARQGYEQYF
d_gene: TRBD1
len: 13
j_gene: TRBJ2-7
v_gene: TRBV29-1
abundance: .

CDR3nt: TGTGCCAGCAGTTACGAGGCAGGGAAAACAGATACGCAGTATTTT
CDR3aa: CASSYEAGKTDTQYF
d_gene: .
len: 15
j_gene: TRBJ2-3
v_gene: TRBV6-5
abundance: .

CDR3nt: TGTGCCAGCAGCTTAGATCAGACTCCCGATACGCAGTATTTT
CDR3aa: CASSLDQTPDTQYF
d_gene: .
len: 14
j_gene: TRBJ2-3
v_gene: TRBV11-3
abundance: .

CDR3nt: TGCAGCGTTGGTGCTAGCGGGAGTGGTGAGCAGTACTTC
CDR3aa: CSVGASGSGEQYF
d_gene: TRBD2
len: 13
j_gene: TRBJ2-7
v_gene: TRBV29-1
abundance: .

CDR3nt: TGTGCCAGCAGTTCCTTAGCGGGAGCCTCCGGGGAGCTGTTTTTT
CDR3aa: CASSSLAGASGELFF
d_gene: TRBD2
len: 15
j_gene: TRBJ2-2
v_gene: TRBV27
abundance: .

CDR3nt: TGTGCCAGCAGCTTTGGGACAGCGGATGGCTACACCTTC
CDR3aa: CASSFGTADGYTF
d_gene: TRBD1
len: 13
j_gene: TRBJ1-2
v_gene: TRBV13
abundance: .

CDR3nt: TGCAGCGTTGAAGTGGGCGGGACTCGTCAGCAGTACTTC
CDR3aa: CSVEVGGTRQQYF
d_gene: .
len: 13
j_gene: TRBJ2-7
v_gene: TRBV29-1
abundance: .

CDR3nt: TGTGCCTGGGCCAGACAGGGGATGGGCGAGCAGTACTTC
CDR3aa: CAWARQGMGEQYF
d_gene: TRBD1
len: 13
j_gene: TRBJ2-7
v_gene: TRBV30
abundance: .

CDR3nt: TGCAGCGTTAAGCCCCACGGGACAGACACCGGGGAGCTGTTTTTT
CDR3aa: CSVKPHGTDTGELFF
d_gene: TRBD1
len: 15
j_gene: TRBJ2-2
v_gene: TRBV29-1
abundance: few

CDR3nt: TGTGCCAGCTCACCGCTTTGGGAGCTCCATTGCTACGAGCAGTACTTC
CDR3aa: CASSPLWELHCYEQYF
d_gene: .
len: 16
j_gene: TRBJ2-7
v_gene: TRBV18
abundance: .

CDR3nt: TGTGCCTGGAGTCCCGGACTCATGAACACTGAAGCTTTCTTT
CDR3aa: CAWSPGLMNTEAFF
d_gene: .
len: 14
j_gene: TRBJ1-1
v_gene: TRBV30
abundance: .

CDR3nt: TGTGCCAGCAGCCAAGGACAGCCCGGCACAGATACGCAGTATTTT
CDR3aa: CASSQGQPGTDTQYF
d_gene: .
len: 15
j_gene: TRBJ2-3
v_gene: TRBV5-4
abundance: .

CDR3nt: TGCACCAGCAGCCAAGAATTAGAAGCGGGAGGGAACAATGAGCAGTTCTTC
CDR3aa: CTSSQELEAGGNNEQFF
d_gene: .
len: 17
j_gene: TRBJ2-1
v_gene: TRBV1
abundance: once

CDR3nt: TGTGCCAGCAGCGAACTCCTAGCGGGAGATTCCTACAATGAGCAGTTCTTC
CDR3aa: CASSELLAGDSYNEQFF
d_gene: TRBD2
len: 17
j_gene: TRBJ2-1
v_gene: TRBV9
abundance: .

CDR3nt: TGTGCCTGGCTCACAGGGCTCGGCTACGAGCAGTACTTC
CDR3aa: CAWLTGLGYEQYF
d_gene: .
len: 13
j_gene: TRBJ2-7
v_gene: TRBV30
abundance: .

CDR3nt: TGTGCCAGCTCACCCGTAGCTGCATACGAGCAGTACTTC
CDR3aa: CASSPVAAYEQYF
d_gene: .
len: 13
j_gene: TRBJ2-7
v_gene: TRBV18
abundance: .

CDR3nt: TGTGCCAGCAACCTAGCGGGAATCACAGATACGCAGTATTTT
CDR3aa: CASNLAGITDTQYF
d_gene: TRBD2
len: 14
j_gene: TRBJ2-3
v_gene: TRBV2
abundance: .

CDR3nt: TGTGCCAGCAGTGCAAGACAGGGGACCAATGGCTACACCTTC
CDR3aa: CASSARQGTNGYTF
d_gene: TRBD1
len: 14
j_gene: TRBJ1-2
v_gene: TRBV6-1
abundance: .

CDR3nt: TGTGCCACTGGGACAGGGGCGATCCGGGGAGAGACCCAGTACTTC
CDR3aa: CATGTGAIRGETQYF
d_gene: TRBD1
len: 15
j_gene: TRBJ2-5
v_gene: TRBV6-1
abundance: .

CDR3nt: TGCAGCGTTGAATATCAGGCACTAGCCAAAAACATTCAGTACTTC
CDR3aa: CSVEYQALAKNIQYF
d_gene: .
len: 15
j_gene: TRBJ2-4
v_gene: TRBV29-1
abundance: .

CDR3nt: TGTGCCAGCAGCCAAGATGAGGGAGTGAACAATGAGCAGTTCTTC
CDR3aa: CASSQDEGVNNEQFF
d_gene: .
len: 15
j_gene: TRBJ2-1
v_gene: TRBV4-2
abundance: .

CDR3nt: TGTGCCAGCAGCTTAAATAGCGGGGAGACCCAGTACTTC
CDR3aa: CASSLNSGETQYF
d_gene: TRBD2
len: 13
j_gene: TRBJ2-5
v_gene: TRBV7-3
abundance: .

CDR3nt: TGTGCCAGCAGCGTAGAGACTAGCGATGCGAACACCGGGGAGCTGTTTTTT
CDR3aa: CASSVETSDANTGELFF
d_gene: TRBD2
len: 17
j_gene: TRBJ2-2
v_gene: TRBV9
abundance: .

CDR3nt: TGTGCCAGCAGCTCCGGCAGGGGGCGCAGACAGCCCCAGCATTTT
CDR3aa: CASSSGRGRRQPQHF
d_gene: TRBD1
len: 15
j_gene: TRBJ1-5
v_gene: TRBV5-6
abundance: .

CDR3nt: TGTGCCAGCAGCGGGTATAGCAATCAGCCCCAGCATTTT
CDR3aa: CASSGYSNQPQHF
d_gene: .
len: 13
j_gene: TRBJ1-5
v_gene: TRBV28
abundance: .

CDR3nt: TGTGCCAGCAGTTACTCGCACGGGAACACTGAAGCTTTCTTT
CDR3aa: CASSYSHGNTEAFF
d_gene: .
len: 14
j_gene: TRBJ1-1
v_gene: TRBV6-5
abundance: .

CDR3nt: TGCGCCAGCAGCCAAGATGGGACTAGTCAAGAGACCCAGTACTTC
CDR3aa: CASSQDGTSQETQYF
d_gene: TRBD2
len: 15
j_gene: TRBJ2-5
v_gene: TRBV4-1
abundance: .

CDR3nt: TGTGCCAGCTCACCCGGGGGACGGACTTCTGGAAACACCATATATTTT
CDR3aa: CASSPGGRTSGNTIYF
d_gene: .
len: 16
j_gene: TRBJ1-3
v_gene: TRBV18
abundance: .

CDR3nt: TGCGCCAGCATCCCAGGGGGCGCGCCCGGGGAGCTGTTTTTT
CDR3aa: CASIPGGAPGELFF
d_gene: TRBD1
len: 14
j_gene: TRBJ2-2
v_gene: TRBV5-1
abundance: .

CDR3nt: TGTGCCAGCCACAGGGGCGAAGAGACCCAGTACTTC
CDR3aa: CASHRGEETQYF
d_gene: TRBD1
len: 12
j_gene: TRBJ2-5
v_gene: TRBV18
abundance: .

CDR3nt: TGTGCCAGGCGATGGGAAACGGGACAGGGGTATGAGACCCAGTACTTC
CDR3aa: CARRWETGQGYETQYF
d_gene: TRBD1
len: 16
j_gene: TRBJ2-5
v_gene: TRBV28
abundance: once

CDR3nt: TGTGCCAGCAGCCCTAACACCGGGGAGCTGTTTTTT
CDR3aa: CASSPNTGELFF
d_gene: .
len: 12
j_gene: TRBJ2-2
v_gene: TRBV7-7
abundance: .

CDR3nt: TGTGCCAGCACCTCTCGGGACTACTCCACCTCTGGGGCCAACGTCCTGACTTTC
CDR3aa: CASTSRDYSTSGANVLTF
d_gene: TRBD2
len: 18
j_gene: TRBJ2-6
v_gene: TRBV5-4
abundance: .

CDR3nt: TGTGCCAGCGTGGCTGAACAGGCTGCTTTCTATGGCTACACCTTC
CDR3aa: CASVAEQAAFYGYTF
d_gene: .
len: 15
j_gene: TRBJ1-2
v_gene: TRBV6-1
abundance: .

CDR3nt: TGTGCATCCAGCCTATCGGGCTCCTACAATGAGCAGTTCTTC
CDR3aa: CASSLSGSYNEQFF
d_gene: .
len: 14
j_gene: TRBJ2-1
v_gene: TRBV7-9
abundance: .

CDR3nt: TGTGCCAGCAGCGTCGGTACCCGGGGGGTGGAGACCCAGTACTTC
CDR3aa: CASSVGTRGVETQYF
d_gene: TRBD2
len: 15
j_gene: TRBJ2-5
v_gene: TRBV9
abundance: once

CDR3nt: TGTGCCAGCAGTTTAGGGCACTCCTACGAGCAGTACTTC
CDR3aa: CASSLGHSYEQYF
d_gene: .
len: 13
j_gene: TRBJ2-7
v_gene: TRBV27
abundance: few

CDR3nt: TGTGCCAGCCAGCATCCTAGCGGGAGAGGCACAGATACGCAGTATTTT
CDR3aa: CASQHPSGRGTDTQYF
d_gene: TRBD2
len: 16
j_gene: TRBJ2-3
v_gene: TRBV2
abundance: .

CDR3nt: TGTGCCAGCAGTTACCCAGATTACAGGGGCTACACCTTC
CDR3aa: CASSYPDYRGYTF
d_gene: .
len: 13
j_gene: TRBJ1-2
v_gene: TRBV6-6
abundance: .

CDR3nt: TGTGCCAGCGCGGCCCCCCCATCAGATACGCAGTATTTT
CDR3aa: CASAAPPSDTQYF
d_gene: .
len: 13
j_gene: TRBJ2-3
v_gene: TRBV6-1
abundance: .

CDR3nt: TGTGCCAGCAGCTTACGGCGCGGGAGGGCAGGAGATACGCAGTATTTT
CDR3aa: CASSLRRGRAGDTQYF
d_gene: TRBD2
len: 16
j_gene: TRBJ2-3
v_gene: TRBV7-2
abundance: .

CDR3nt: TGCGCCAGCAGCCAACTAGGACAGGGGAACTATGGCTACACCTTC
CDR3aa: CASSQLGQGNYGYTF
d_gene: TRBD1
len: 15
j_gene: TRBJ1-2
v_gene: TRBV4-1
abundance: .

CDR3nt: TGCGCCAGCAGTGAGTCGTATAGCGGATACAATGAGCAGTTCTTC
CDR3aa: CASSESYSGYNEQFF
d_gene: .
len: 15
j_gene: TRBJ2-1
v_gene: TRBV10-1
abundance: once

CDR3nt: TGTGCCAGCAGCTTAGACACCAGGGAGACCCAGTACTTC
CDR3aa: CASSLDTRETQYF
d_gene: .
len: 13
j_gene: TRBJ2-5
v_gene: TRBV7-2
abundance: .

CDR3nt: TGTGCCAGCAGCTTAGGGCAGGGCAACTATGGCTACACCTTC
CDR3aa: CASSLGQGNYGYTF
d_gene: .
len: 14
j_gene: TRBJ1-2
v_gene: TRBV11-3
abundance: once

CDR3nt: TGTGCCAGCACCCTCAGCGGGACTCGCGGGCATGAGCAGTTCTTC
CDR3aa: CASTLSGTRGHEQFF
d_gene: TRBD2
len: 15
j_gene: TRBJ2-1
v_gene: TRBV7-2
abundance: .

CDR3nt: TGTGCCAGCAGTTTACTAGGTGGCTACGAGCAGTACTTC
CDR3aa: CASSLLGGYEQYF
d_gene: .
len: 13
j_gene: TRBJ2-7
v_gene: TRBV28
abundance: .

CDR3nt: TGTGCCTGGAGCCTGGCGGACAGGGGGTGGTCACCCCTCCACTTT
CDR3aa: CAWSLADRGWSPLHF
d_gene: TRBD1
len: 15
j_gene: TRBJ1-6
v_gene: TRBV30
abundance: .

CDR3nt: TGCGCCAGCAGCTTGACAGGGGCACAAGAGACCCAGTACTTC
CDR3aa: CASSLTGAQETQYF
d_gene: TRBD1
len: 14
j_gene: TRBJ2-5
v_gene: TRBV5-1
abundance: once

CDR3nt: TGTGCCAGCAGCTCCGGATCCCGGGACGAGCAGTACTTC
CDR3aa: CASSSGSRDEQYF
d_gene: .
len: 13
j_gene: TRBJ2-7
v_gene: TRBV11-3
abundance: .

CDR3nt: TGCGCCAGCACCAAAGGACTCGGGAGTCGGTTCTTC
CDR3aa: CASTKGLGSRFF
d_gene: .
len: 12
j_gene: TRBJ2-1
v_gene: TRBV10-2
abundance: .

CDR3nt: TGTGCCAGCAGTACGACAGGGGGTAAGAGAGAGACCCAGTACTTC
CDR3aa: CASSTTGGKRETQYF
d_gene: TRBD1
len: 15
j_gene: TRBJ2-5
v_gene: TRBV28
abundance: .

CDR3nt: TGTGCCAGCAGCTTAGATCCCCTTCTCGCGGGAGGCGATGAGCAGTTCTTC
CDR3aa: CASSLDPLLAGGDEQFF
d_gene: TRBD2
len: 17
j_gene: TRBJ2-1
v_gene: TRBV11-2
abundance: .

CDR3nt: TGTGCCAGCAGCTTAACACACGGGAGCGGAGAGACCCAGTACTTC
CDR3aa: CASSLTHGSGETQYF
d_gene: .
len: 15
j_gene: TRBJ2-5
v_gene: TRBV7-3
abundance: .

CDR3nt: TGTGCCAGCTCACGTACCGACTCGCTCGAAGCTTTCTTT
CDR3aa: CASSRTDSLEAFF
d_gene: .
len: 13
j_gene: TRBJ1-1
v_gene: TRBV18
abundance: .

CDR3nt: TGTGCCAGCAGGACTAGCACCGGGGAGCTGTTTTTT
CDR3aa: CASRTSTGELFF
d_gene: .
len: 12
j_gene: TRBJ2-2
v_gene: TRBV28
abundance: .